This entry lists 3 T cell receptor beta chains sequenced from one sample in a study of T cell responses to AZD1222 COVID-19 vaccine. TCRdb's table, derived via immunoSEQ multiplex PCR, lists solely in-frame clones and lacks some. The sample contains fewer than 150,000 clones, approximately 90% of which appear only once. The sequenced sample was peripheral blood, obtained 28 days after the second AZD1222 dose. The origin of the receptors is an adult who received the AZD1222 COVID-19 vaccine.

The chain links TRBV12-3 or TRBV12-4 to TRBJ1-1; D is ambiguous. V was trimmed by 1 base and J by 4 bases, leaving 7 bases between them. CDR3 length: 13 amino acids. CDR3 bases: TGTGCCAGCAGTTTAGGGCTAATCACTGAAGCTTTCTTT. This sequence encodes CASSLGLITEAFF.

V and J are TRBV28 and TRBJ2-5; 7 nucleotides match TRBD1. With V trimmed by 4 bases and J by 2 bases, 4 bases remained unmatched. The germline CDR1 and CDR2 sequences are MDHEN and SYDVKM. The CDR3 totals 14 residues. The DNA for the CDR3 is TGTGCCAGCAGTTCTGGGACAGAGCAAGAGACCCAGTACTTC. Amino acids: CASSSGTEQETQYF.

DNA of the CDR3: TGCGCCAGCAGCCCGGGGACTAGCGGGGACACAGATACGCAGTATTTT. It encodes CASSPGTSGDTDTQYF. V usage is TRBV5-1 and J usage is TRBJ2-3; 13 bases match TRBD2. Germline V gene data show CDR1 as SGHRS and CDR2 as YFSETQ. This CDR3 is 16 amino acids long. The trim removed 4 bases at V and 2 bases at J, leaving 4 bases unmatched.